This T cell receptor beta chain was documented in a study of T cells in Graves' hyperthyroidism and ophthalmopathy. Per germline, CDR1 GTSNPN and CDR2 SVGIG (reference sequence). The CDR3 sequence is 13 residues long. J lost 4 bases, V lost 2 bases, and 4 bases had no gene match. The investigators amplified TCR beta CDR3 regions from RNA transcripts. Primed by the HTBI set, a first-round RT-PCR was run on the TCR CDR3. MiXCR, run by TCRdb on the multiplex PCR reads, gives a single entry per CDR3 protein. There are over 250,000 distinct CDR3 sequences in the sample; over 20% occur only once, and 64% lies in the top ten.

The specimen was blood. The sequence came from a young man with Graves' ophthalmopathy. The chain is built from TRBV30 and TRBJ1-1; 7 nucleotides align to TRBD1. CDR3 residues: CAWSPQGFTEAFF. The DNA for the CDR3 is TGTGCCTGGAGTCCACAGGGGTTCACTGAAGCTTTCTTT.